The T cell receptor (beta chain) under discussion was sequenced for a study of blood T cell repertoires in COVID-19. J was trimmed by 2 bases and V by 6 bases; bases with no gene match: 8. The CDR3 sequence is 15 residues long. Germline CDR1 reads LGHDT; CDR2 reads YNNKEL (reference sequence). Profiling relied on immunoSEQ multiplex PCR, and the TCRdb table lists in-frame clones only, not all of them. The repertoire holds 250,000 to 350,000 clones, with approximately 89% as singletons. Input material: PBMCs or T cells enriched from blood (not recorded which). This clonotype was sampled from a woman aged 30 to 39 who had recovered from COVID-19. The chain has TRBV3-1 (or the pseudogene TRBV3-2) and TRBJ2-7; 9 bases are shared with TRBD1. CDR3 coding DNA: TGTGCCAGCAGTCGATCGGGACAGGGCGCCTACGAGCAGTACTTC. Amino acid sequence: CASSRSGQGAYEQYF.